This T cell receptor beta chain was documented in a study of T-cell reconstitution after alpha-beta-depleted transplantation in children. This clonotype was counted once. Unique molecular identifiers were incorporated when the TCRbeta library was constructed. TCRdb itself ran the PCR reads through MiXCR, one entry per CDR3 protein. The table shows fewer than 700,000 distinct CDR3 sequences, with approximately 22% occurring only once. The CDR3 is 14 amino acids. Trimming left V 5 bases short and J 1 base short, with 11 bases between. Germline CDR1 is LGHNA and CDR2 is YSLEER. Source: PBMCs, mostly from graft donor cells, taken 360 days after TCRalphabeta/CD19-depleted stem cell transplant. This receptor was taken from a boy in the first two years of life who had a stem cell transplant for acute myeloid leukemia, so the T cells may come from the graft donor. This chain uses TRBV4-3 with TRBJ1-1; D gene unclear. The CDR3 bases are TGCGCCAGCAGCAGAGACGGAGGGAACACTGAAGCTTTCTTT. Translating gives CASSRDGGNTEAFF.